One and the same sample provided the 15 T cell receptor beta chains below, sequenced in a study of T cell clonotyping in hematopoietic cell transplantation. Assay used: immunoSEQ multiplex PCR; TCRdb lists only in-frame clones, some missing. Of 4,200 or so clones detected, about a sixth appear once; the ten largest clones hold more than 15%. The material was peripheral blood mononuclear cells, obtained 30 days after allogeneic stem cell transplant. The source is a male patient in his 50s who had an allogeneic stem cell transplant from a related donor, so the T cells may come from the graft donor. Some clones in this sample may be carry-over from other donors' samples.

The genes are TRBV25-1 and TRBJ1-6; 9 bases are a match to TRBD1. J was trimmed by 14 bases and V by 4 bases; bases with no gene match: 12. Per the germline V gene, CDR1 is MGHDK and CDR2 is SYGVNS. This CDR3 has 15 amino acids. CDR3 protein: CASSGPGTGILSLHF. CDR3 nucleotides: TGTGCCAGCAGTGGACCCGGGACAGGGATATTATCCCTCCACTTT.

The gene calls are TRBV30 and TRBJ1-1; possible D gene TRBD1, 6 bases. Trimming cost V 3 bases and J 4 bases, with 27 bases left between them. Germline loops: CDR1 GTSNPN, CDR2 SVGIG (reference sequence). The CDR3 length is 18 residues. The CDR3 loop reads CAWSRWEGGGFLVTEAFF. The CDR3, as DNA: TGTGCCTGGAGCCGCTGGGAGGGGGGCGGCTTCCTGGTCACTGAAGCTTTCTTT.

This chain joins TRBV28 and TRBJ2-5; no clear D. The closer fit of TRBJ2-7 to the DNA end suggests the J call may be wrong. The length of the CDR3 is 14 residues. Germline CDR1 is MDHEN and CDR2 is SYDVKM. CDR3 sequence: CASSRRSLYYEQYF. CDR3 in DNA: TGTGCCAGCAGTCGTCGGAGCCTCTACTACGAGCAGTACTTC.

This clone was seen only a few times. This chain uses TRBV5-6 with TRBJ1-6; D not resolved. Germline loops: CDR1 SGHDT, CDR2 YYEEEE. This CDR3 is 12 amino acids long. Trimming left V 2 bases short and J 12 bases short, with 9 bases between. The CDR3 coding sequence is TGTGCCAGCAGCTTTAAGGAAGGACCCCTCCACTTT. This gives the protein CASSFKEGPLHF.

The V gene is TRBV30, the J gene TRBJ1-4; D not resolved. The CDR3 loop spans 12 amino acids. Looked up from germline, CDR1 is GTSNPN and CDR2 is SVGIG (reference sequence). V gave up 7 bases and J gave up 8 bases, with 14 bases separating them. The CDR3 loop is CAFGPGGEKLFF. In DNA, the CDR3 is TGTGCCTTTGGACCCGGCGGGGAAAAACTGTTTTTT. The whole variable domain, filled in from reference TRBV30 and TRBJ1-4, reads SQTIHQWPATLVQPVGSPLSLECTVEGTSNPNLYWYRQAAGRGLQLLFYSVGIGQISSEVPQNLSASRPQDRQFILSSKKLLLSDSGFYLCAFGPGGEKLFFGSGTQLSVL.

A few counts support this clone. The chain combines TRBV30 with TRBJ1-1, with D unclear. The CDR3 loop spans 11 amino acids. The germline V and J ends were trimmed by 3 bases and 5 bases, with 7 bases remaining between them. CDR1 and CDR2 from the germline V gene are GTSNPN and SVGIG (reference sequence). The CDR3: CAWSWGTEAFF. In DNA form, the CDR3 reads TGTGCCTGGAGCTGGGGAACTGAAGCTTTCTTT.

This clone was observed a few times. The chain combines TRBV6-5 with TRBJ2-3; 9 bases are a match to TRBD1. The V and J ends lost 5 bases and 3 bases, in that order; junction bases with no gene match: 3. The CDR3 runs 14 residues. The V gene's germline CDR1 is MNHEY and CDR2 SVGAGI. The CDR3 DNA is TGTGCCAGCAGTCACAGGGGGCTGACAGATACGCAGTATTTT. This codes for CASSHRGLTDTQYF.

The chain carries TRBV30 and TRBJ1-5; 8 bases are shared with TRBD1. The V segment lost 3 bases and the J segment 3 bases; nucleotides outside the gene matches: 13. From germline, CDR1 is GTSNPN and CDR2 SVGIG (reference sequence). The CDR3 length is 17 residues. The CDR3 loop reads CAWSGPTGVRTNQPQHF. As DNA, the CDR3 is TGTGCCTGGAGCGGACCGACAGGGGTAAGGACCAATCAGCCCCAGCATTTT.

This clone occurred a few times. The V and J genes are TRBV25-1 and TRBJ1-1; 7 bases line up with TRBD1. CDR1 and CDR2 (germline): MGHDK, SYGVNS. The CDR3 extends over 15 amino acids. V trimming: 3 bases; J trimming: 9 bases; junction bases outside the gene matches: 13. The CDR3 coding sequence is TGTGCCAGCAGTGATTGGGGGGGACAGAAGCGAAAAGCTTTCTTT. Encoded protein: CASSDWGGQKRKAFF.

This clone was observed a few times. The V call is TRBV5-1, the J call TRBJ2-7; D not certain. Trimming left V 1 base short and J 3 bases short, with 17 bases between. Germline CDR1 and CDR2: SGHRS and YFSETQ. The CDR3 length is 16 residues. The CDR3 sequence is CASSLTVDAAHYEQYF. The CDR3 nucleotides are TGCGCCAGCAGCTTGACGGTAGACGCCGCGCACTACGAGCAGTACTTC.

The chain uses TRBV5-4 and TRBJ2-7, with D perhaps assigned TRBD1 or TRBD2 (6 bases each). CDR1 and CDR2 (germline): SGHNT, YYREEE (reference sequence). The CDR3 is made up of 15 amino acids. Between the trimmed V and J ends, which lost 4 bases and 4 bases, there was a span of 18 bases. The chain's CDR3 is CASSPGGTGWYEQYF. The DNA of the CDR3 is TGTGCCAGCAGCCCCGGGGGAACAGGGTGGTACGAGCAGTACTTC.

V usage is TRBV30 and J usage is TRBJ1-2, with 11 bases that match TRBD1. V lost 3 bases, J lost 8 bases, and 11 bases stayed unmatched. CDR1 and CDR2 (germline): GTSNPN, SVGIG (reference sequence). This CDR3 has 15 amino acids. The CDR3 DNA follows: TGTGCCTGGAGCGAAATGCCGGGACAGGGGGGAGGCTACACCTTC. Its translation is CAWSEMPGQGGGYTF.

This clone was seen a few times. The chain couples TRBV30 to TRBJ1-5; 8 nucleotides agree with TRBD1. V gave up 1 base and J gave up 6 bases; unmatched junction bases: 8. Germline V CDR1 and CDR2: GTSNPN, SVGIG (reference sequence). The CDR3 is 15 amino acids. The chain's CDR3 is CAWSARTGRRQPQHF. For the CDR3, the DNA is TGTGCCTGGAGTGCTCGGACAGGGAGACGTCAGCCCCAGCATTTT.

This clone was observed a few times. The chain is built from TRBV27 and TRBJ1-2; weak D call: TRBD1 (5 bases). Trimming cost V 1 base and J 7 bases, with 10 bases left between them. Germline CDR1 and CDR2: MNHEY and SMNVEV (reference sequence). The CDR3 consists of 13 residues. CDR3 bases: TGTGCCAGCAGTTTATTAGGGGAATCTGGCTACACCTTC. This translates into CASSLLGESGYTF.

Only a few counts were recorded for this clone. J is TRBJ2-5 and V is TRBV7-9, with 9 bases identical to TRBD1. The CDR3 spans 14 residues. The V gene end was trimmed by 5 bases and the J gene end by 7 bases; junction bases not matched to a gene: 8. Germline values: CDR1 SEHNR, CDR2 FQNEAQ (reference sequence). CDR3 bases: TGTGCCAGCAGCGAGGGACAGGGATTTTTGACCCAGTACTTC. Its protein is CASSEGQGFLTQYF.